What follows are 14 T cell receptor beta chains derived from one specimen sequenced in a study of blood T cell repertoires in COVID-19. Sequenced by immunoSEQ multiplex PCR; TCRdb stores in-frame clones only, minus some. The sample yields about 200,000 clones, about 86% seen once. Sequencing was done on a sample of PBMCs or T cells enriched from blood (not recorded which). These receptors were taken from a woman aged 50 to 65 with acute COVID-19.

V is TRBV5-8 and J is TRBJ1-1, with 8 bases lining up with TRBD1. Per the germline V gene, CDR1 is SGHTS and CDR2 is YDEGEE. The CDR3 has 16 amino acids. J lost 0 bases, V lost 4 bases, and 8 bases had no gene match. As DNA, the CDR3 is TGTGCCAGCAGCCTCGTGACAGGGGCCATGAACACTGAAGCTTTCTTT. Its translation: CASSLVTGAMNTEAFF.

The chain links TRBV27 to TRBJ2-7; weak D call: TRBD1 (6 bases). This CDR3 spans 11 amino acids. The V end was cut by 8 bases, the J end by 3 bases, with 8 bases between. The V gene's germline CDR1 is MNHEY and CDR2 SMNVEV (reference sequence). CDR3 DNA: TGTGCCAGCGGACAGAACTACGAGCAGTACTTC. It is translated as CASGQNYEQYF.

CDR3 sequence: CASQGQSNTGELFF. The CDR3, as DNA: TGTGCCAGCCAGGGACAGTCAAACACCGGGGAGCTGTTTTTT. The chain is built from TRBV2 and TRBJ2-2, with 7 positions matching TRBD1. The CDR3 is made up of 14 amino acids. Germline lookup yields CDR1 SNHLY and CDR2 FYNNEI. The V segment lost 8 bases and the J segment 2 bases; nucleotides outside the gene matches: 5.

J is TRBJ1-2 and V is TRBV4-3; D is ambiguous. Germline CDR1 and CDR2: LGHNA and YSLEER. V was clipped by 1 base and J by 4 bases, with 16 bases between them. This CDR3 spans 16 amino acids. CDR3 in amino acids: CASSQVAENTFYGYTF. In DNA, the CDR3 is TGCGCCAGCAGCCAAGTGGCGGAAAACACCTTCTATGGCTACACCTTC.

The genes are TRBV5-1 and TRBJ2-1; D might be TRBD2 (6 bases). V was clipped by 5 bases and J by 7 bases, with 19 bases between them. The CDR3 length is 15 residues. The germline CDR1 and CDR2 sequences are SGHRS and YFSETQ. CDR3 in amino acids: CASRQSAGPLNEQFF. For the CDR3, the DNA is TGCGCCAGCAGACAGTCGGCGGGGCCTTTGAATGAGCAGTTCTTC.

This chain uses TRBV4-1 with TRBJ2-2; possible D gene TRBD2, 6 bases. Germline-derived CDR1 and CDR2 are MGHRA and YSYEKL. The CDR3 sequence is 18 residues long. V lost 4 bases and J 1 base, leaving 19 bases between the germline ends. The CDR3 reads CASSLLGTGQLNTGELFF. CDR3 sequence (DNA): TGCGCCAGCAGCCTCCTAGGGACTGGACAACTGAACACCGGGGAGCTGTTTTTT.

Written as DNA, the CDR3 is TGTGCCAGCAGCTCCTCCGGGACTAGCCTTCTCAGCTCCTACAATGAGCAGTTCTTC. As protein: CASSSSGTSLLSSYNEQFF. The chain has TRBV21-1 and TRBJ2-1; TRBD2 is the table's D call and was not checked against the DNA. TRBV21-1 is noted as a pseudogene. This CDR3 spans 19 amino acids.

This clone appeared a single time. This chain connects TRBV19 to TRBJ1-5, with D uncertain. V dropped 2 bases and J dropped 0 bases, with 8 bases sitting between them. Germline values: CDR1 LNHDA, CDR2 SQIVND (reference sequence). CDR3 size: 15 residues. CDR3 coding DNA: TGTGCCAGTAGTATACTACAGTCTAGCAATCAGCCCCAGCATTTT. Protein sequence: CASSILQSSNQPQHF.

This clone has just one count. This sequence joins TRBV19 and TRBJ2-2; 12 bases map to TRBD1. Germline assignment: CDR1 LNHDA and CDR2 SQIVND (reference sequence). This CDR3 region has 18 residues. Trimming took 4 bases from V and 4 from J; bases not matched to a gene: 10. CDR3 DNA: TGTGCCAGTAGTAGAAGCGGGACAGGGGGCGCGTCCACCGGGGAGCTGTTTTTT. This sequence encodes CASSRSGTGGASTGELFF.

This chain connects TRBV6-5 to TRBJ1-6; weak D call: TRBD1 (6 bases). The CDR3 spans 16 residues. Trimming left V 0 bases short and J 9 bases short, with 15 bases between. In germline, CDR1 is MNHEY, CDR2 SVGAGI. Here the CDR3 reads CASSYSSGQLLSPLHF. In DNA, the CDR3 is TGTGCCAGCAGTTACTCCTCCGGACAGTTACTTTCACCCCTCCACTTT.

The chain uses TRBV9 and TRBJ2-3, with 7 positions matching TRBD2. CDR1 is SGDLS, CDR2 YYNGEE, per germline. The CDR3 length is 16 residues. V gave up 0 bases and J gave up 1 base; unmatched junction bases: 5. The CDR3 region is CASSVVGGIGTDTQYF. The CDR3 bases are TGTGCCAGCAGCGTAGTGGGGGGGATAGGCACAGATACGCAGTATTTT.

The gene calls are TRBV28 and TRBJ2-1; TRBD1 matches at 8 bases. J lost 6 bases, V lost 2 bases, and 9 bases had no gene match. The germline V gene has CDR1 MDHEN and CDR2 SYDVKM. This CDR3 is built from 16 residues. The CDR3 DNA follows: TGTGCCAGCAGTTTAATCGCCGGGACAGGTCTCAATGAGCAGTTCTTC. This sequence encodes CASSLIAGTGLNEQFF.

The CDR3 here is CASSQPTDLGELFF. The CDR3, as DNA: TGTGCCAGCAGTCAGCCGACAGACCTCGGGGAGCTGTTTTTT. The chain employs TRBV6-6 and TRBJ2-2; TRBD1 might be the D (5 bases). With 5 bases removed from V and 7 bases from J, the gap between germline ends came to 14 bases. Germline V gene lookup returns CDR1 MNHNY and CDR2 SVGAGI (reference sequence). The CDR3 consists of 14 residues.

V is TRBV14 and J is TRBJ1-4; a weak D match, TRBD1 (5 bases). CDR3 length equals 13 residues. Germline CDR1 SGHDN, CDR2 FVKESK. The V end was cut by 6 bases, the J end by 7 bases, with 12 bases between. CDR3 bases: TGTGCCAGCAGACGGACATCATCTGAAAAACTGTTTTTT. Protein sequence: CASRRTSSEKLFF.